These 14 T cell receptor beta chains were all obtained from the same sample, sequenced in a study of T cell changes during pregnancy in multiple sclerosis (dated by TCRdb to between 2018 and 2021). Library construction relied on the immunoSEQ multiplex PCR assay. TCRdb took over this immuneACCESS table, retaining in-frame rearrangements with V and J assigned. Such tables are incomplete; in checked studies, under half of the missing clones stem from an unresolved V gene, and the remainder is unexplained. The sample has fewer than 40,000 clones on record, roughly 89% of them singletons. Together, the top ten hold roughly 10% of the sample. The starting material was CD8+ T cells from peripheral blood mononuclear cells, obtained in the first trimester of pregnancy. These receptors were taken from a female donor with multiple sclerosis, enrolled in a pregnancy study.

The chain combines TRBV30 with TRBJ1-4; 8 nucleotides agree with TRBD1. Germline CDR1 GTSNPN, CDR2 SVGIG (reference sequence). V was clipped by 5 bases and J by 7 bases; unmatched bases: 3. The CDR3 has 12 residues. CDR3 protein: CAWGQGGEKLFF. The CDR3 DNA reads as TGTGCCTGGGGACAGGGTGGTGAAAAACTGTTTTTT.

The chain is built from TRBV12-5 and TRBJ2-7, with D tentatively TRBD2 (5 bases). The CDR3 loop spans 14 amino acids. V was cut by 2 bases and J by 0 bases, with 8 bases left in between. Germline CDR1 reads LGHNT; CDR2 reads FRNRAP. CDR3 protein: CASGLLGSSYEQYF. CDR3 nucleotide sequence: TGTGCTAGTGGTTTGCTGGGGAGCTCCTACGAGCAGTACTTC.

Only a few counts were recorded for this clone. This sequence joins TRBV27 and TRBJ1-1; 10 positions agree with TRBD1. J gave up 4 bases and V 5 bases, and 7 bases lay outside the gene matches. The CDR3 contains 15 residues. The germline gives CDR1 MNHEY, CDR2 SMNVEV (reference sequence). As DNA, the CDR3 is TGTGCCAGCAGTCCAGGGACAGGGGTAAGCACTGAAGCTTTCTTT. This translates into CASSPGTGVSTEAFF.

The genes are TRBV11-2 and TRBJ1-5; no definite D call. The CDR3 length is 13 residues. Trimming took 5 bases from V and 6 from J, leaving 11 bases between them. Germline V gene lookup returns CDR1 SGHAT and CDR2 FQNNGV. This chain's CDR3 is CASSGETSQPQHF. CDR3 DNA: TGTGCCAGCAGCGGGGAGACTAGTCAGCCCCAGCATTTT. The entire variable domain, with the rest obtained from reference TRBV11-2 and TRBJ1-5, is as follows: EAGVAQSPRYKIIEKRQSVAFWCNPISGHATLYWYQQILGQGPKLLIQFQNNGVVDDSQLPKDRFSAERLKGVDSTLKIQPAKLEDSAVYLCASSGETSQPQHFGDGTRLSIL.

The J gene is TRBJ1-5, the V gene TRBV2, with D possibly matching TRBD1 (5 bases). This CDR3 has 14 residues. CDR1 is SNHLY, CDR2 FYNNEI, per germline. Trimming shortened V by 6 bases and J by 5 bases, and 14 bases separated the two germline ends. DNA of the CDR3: TGTGCCAGCAGCAGGGAGGAAAACTATCAGCCCCAGCATTTT. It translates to CASSREENYQPQHF. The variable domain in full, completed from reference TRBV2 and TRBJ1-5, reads EPEVTQTPSHQVTQMGQEVILRCVPISNHLYFYWYRQILGQKVEFLVSFYNNEISEKSEIFDDQFSVERPDGSNFTLKIRSTKLEDSAMYFCASSREENYQPQHFGDGTRLSIL.

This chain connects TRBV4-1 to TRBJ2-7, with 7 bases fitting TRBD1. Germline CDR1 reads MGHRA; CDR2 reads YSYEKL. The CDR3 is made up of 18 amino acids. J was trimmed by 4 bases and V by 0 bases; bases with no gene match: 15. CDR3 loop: CASSQDPSRTGVVYEQYF. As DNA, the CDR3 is TGCGCCAGCAGCCAAGATCCCTCCCGAACAGGGGTGGTTTACGAGCAGTACTTC.

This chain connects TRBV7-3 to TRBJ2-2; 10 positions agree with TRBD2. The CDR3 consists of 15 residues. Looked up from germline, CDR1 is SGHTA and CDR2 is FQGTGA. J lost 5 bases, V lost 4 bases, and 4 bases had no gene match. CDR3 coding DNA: TGTGCCAGCAGCTCGGGACTAGCGAGTACCGGGGAGCTGTTTTTT. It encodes CASSSGLASTGELFF.

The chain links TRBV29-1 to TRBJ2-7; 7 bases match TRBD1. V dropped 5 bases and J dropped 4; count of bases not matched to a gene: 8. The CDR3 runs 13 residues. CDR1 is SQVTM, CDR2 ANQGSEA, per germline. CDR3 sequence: CSVPGQFLYEQYF. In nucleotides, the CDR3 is TGCAGCGTTCCGGGACAGTTTCTTTACGAGCAGTACTTC.

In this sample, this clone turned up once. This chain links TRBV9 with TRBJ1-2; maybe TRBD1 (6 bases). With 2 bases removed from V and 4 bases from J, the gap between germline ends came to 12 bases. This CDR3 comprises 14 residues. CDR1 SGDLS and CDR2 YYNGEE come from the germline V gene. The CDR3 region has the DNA TGTGCCAGCAGCGTGGGGGCAGAGTCCTATGGCTACACCTTC. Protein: CASSVGAESYGYTF.

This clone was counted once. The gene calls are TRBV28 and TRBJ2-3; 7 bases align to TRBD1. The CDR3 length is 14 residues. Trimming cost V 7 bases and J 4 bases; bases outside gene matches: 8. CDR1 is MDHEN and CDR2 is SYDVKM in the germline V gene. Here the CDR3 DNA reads TGTGCCAGCATCCCACAGGGGCAGGCAGATACGCAGTATTTT. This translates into CASIPQGQADTQYF.

CDR3 region: CASSQGAGGRTYEQYF. The CDR3 coding sequence is TGTGCCAGCAGCCAAGGAGCGGGGGGGAGAACCTACGAGCAGTACTTC. The chain has TRBV14 and TRBJ2-7; TRBD2 aligns across 10 bases. Germline-derived CDR1 and CDR2 are SGHDN and FVKESK. Germline trimming cut 1 base from V and 2 bases from J; bases unmatched to any gene: 5. CDR3 length: 16 amino acids.

The CDR3 coding sequence is TGTGCCAGCAGCTTAGGTTCGCCTAGCGGGGTAATCTACGAGCAGTACTTC. Its protein is CASSLGSPSGVIYEQYF. The V call is TRBV11-2, the J call TRBJ2-7; 9 bases line up with TRBD2. This CDR3 contains 17 residues. The trim removed 1 base at V and 3 bases at J, leaving 10 bases unmatched. Germline V gene lookup returns CDR1 SGHAT and CDR2 FQNNGV.

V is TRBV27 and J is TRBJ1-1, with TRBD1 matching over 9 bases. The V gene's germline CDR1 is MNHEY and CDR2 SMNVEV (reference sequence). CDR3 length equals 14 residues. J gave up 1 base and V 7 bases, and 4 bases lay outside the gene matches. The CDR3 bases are TGTGCCAGCACCCTGACAGGGGGGAACACTGAAGCTTTCTTT. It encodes CASTLTGGNTEAFF.

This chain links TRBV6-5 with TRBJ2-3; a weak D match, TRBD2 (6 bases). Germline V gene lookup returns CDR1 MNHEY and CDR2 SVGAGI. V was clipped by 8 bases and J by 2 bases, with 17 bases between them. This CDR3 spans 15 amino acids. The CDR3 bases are TGTGCCAGCGGCTTCGAGGGACTGGACACAGATACGCAGTATTTT. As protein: CASGFEGLDTDTQYF.